The clone carrying this T cell receptor beta chain was counted between two and nine times. Its antigen remains unidentified. The V end was cut by 0 bases, the J end by 2 bases, with 12 bases between. Germline CDR1 MGHRA, CDR2 YSYEKL. The CDR3 sequence is 16 residues long. The data stem from a study of identical twins. General study results and limits: The models gave estimates that fell short of the out-of-frame TCR alpha sharing seen in monozygotic twins. It was possible that invariant MAIT and iNKT cells partly confounded the zero-insertion analyses. The analysis was cross-sectional rather than longitudinal within donors.

The authors used template switching to add a universal primer site and gave cDNA unique molecular identifiers. TCRdb re-analysed the 5' RACE reads in MiXCR, keeping a single row per CDR3 protein. The table lists 750,000 to 950,000 distinct CDR3 sequences, over 9% of them singletons. The same specimen was also included in a second study, on yellow fever vaccine responses in identical twins.

Specimen: PBMCs. This sequence originates from a woman aged 18-35 years in good health. The chain has TRBV4-1 and TRBJ2-3; D is uncertain. The CDR3 sequence is CASSQEWAPHTDTQYF. The DNA of the CDR3 is TGCGCCAGCAGCCAAGAATGGGCTCCACACACAGATACGCAGTATTTT.